This T cell receptor (beta chain) was profiled in a study of PD-1 blockade in classical Hodgkin lymphoma. Study-wide results and caveats: Although disease activity or prior therapy may be involved, causes of the repertoire differences remain undefined. Relapsed/refractory patients reportedly had lower baseline diversity than newly diagnosed patients.

The CDR3 has 12 residues. V shed 0 bases and J shed 10 bases, with 9 bases lying between them. Looked up from germline, CDR1 is SGHTA and CDR2 is FQGNSA. To note about this clone: The antigen is unknown.

Time point: newly diagnosed, previously untreated cHL patient sample. Peripheral samples used as comparators were newly diagnosed, untreated classical Hodgkin lymphoma PBMCs. Clones were sequenced by immunoSEQ multiplex PCR, and TCRdb holds only the in-frame ones, with some missing. The table has tens of thousands of clones, approximately 89% seen once. Material for sequencing was peripheral blood mononuclear cells (PBMCs). This TCR derives from a human donor with classical Hodgkin lymphoma. This chain connects TRBV7-2 to TRBJ1-1; D gene ambiguous. The CDR3 sequence: CASSLAKAGAFF. The CDR3 DNA is TGTGCCAGCAGCTTAGCTAAGGCGGGAGCTTTCTTT.